This T cell receptor beta chain is from a study of blood T cell repertoires in COVID-19. Across the whole study: Some COVID-19 samples were acute and others convalescent; all came from the United States, Italy and Spain. Sample material is recorded as cDNA or gDNA derived from T cells, B-cell-depleted T cells, or PBMCs.

Original processing notes: Amplification with reference gene primers provided the estimates of nucleated cell counts. Sequencing used immunoSEQ multiplex PCR; TCRdb keeps in-frame clones, though not all of them. D and trimming were read from the DNA, whereas the V and J calls and clone size are those reported in that table. The table has roughly 570,000 clones, roughly nine tenths seen once; the top ten hold roughly 8.3%. As to this clone: Given a much more abundant clone one base away, this may be a read error.

During active infection, Seattle patients enrolled and were then monitored through disease. The CDR3 length is 15 residues. From germline, CDR1 is LNHDA and CDR2 SQIVND (reference sequence). The J gene is TRBJ1-2, the V gene TRBV19; D is undetermined. This sequence originates from a woman aged 45-60 years with COVID-19, enrolled during active disease. The material sequenced was peripheral blood. The CDR3 here is CVSSPLDGDLYGYTF. The CDR3, as DNA: TGTGTCAGTAGCCCACTCGATGGAGACTTATATGGCTACACCTTC.